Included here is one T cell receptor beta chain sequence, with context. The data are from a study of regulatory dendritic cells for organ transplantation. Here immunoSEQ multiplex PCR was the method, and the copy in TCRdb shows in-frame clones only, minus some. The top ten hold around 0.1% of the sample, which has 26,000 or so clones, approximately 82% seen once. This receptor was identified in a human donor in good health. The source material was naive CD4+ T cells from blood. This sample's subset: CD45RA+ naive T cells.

For the CDR3, the DNA is TGTGCCAGCAGCGCGGAACAATCGCGGCAAGAGACCCAGTACTTC. Its protein product is CASSAEQSRQETQYF. The chain is built from TRBV9 and TRBJ2-5; D uncertain. Germline assignment: CDR1 SGDLS and CDR2 YYNGEE. This CDR3 region has 15 residues. Trimming pared 3 bases from V and 2 bases from J, leaving 14 bases between.